This TCR beta chain was observed in a study of CD8 T cells in ankylosing spondylitis. Study-level points and caveats: Reported data indicate significant enrichment of disease-linked clones within matched ankylosing spondylitis synovial fluid. A motif of eight highly homologous TCR beta variants was seen as apparently characteristic of ankylosing spondylitis blood.

TCRdb processed the 5' RACE reads anew with MiXCR; each CDR3 protein has one entry. The profile covers about 240,000 distinct CDR3 sequences, with 20% to 30% appearing a single time and over 0.55% taken by the ten largest. This clonotype appeared a few times. Antigen unknown. The sequenced material came from blood, either unsorted or a sorted T cell fraction (not recorded which). This receptor was identified in a male donor with ankylosing spondylitis or in good health (not recorded which).

The CDR3, as DNA: TGCAGTGCTAGCGAGGGAAATTATGGTGGCTACACCTTC. It codes for CSASEGNYGGYTF. The chain is built from TRBV20-1 and TRBJ1-2; D unresolved. Germline V lookup: CDR1 DFQATT, CDR2 SNEGSKA (reference sequence). The CDR3 loop spans 13 amino acids. Trimming took off 3 bases at V and 7 bases at J, with 15 bases between the two ends.